Reported below is one T cell receptor beta chain. The data belong to a study of blood T cell repertoires in COVID-19. Study-wide background: The United States, Italy and Spain provided the acute and convalescent COVID-19 samples. Sample material is recorded as cDNA or gDNA derived from T cells, B-cell-depleted T cells, or PBMCs.

Methods used by the authors: For nucleated cells, counts were estimated from reference gene primer amplification. Repertoires were generated with immunoSEQ multiplex PCR, while TCRdb's copy carries only in-frame clones and drops some. That table is the source of V, J and clone size, and D and trimming were worked out from the DNA. The data hold more than 65,000 clones, with about 93% observed a single time. Sample: peripheral blood. The sequence came from a human donor in a cohort sampled during active COVID-19.

CDR3 residues: CASSSPGQGDFRYGYTF. CDR3 sequence (DNA): TGTGCCAGCAGTTCCCCGGGACAGGGGGACTTTCGTTATGGCTACACCTTC. This chain connects TRBV28 to TRBJ1-2; 11 bases align to TRBD1. The CDR3 has 17 residues. The trim removed 4 bases at V and 5 bases at J, leaving 12 bases unmatched. Germline V gene sequence: CDR1 MDHEN, CDR2 SYDVKM.